The clone carrying this T cell receptor (beta chain) was seen ten or more times. Antigen specificity is unknown. Exclusions: uncontrolled infection, other autoimmune disease, pregnancy, lactation. This CDR3 region has 15 residues. CDR1 is SEHNR, CDR2 FQNEAQ, per germline (reference sequence). V was cut by 5 bases and J by 8 bases, with 18 bases left in between. The sample belongs to a study of T cells in Graves' hyperthyroidism and ophthalmopathy. Study-wide points: Most thyroid clonotypes that were expanded above 0.001 also turned up in blood.

Researchers amplified the TCR beta CDR3 regions from RNA transcripts. The HTBI primer set was used in a first-round RT-PCR of the TCR CDR3. Via MiXCR, TCRdb re-called the multiplex PCR reads, giving one row per CDR3 protein. Here the sample spans approximately 690,000 distinct CDR3 sequences, about 14% being singletons. The chain has TRBV7-9 and TRBJ1-4; D may be TRBD1 (5 bases). The specimen was blood. The sequence was collected from a woman in her 50s with Graves' ophthalmopathy. Written as DNA, the CDR3 is TGTGCCAGCAGCCCCTGGGACGGTGTAGAGGAAAAACTGTTTTTT. Protein sequence: CASSPWDGVEEKLFF.